This entry lists 15 T cell receptor beta chains sequenced from one sample in a study of blood T cell repertoires in COVID-19. Clones were sequenced by immunoSEQ multiplex PCR, and TCRdb holds only the in-frame ones, with some missing. The profile shows more than 250,000 clones, approximately 90% of them singletons. The specimen sequenced was peripheral blood. The receptor set was obtained from a woman younger than 45 with COVID-19, enrolled during active disease.

The J gene is TRBJ1-5, the V gene TRBV15; the D is unclear. This CDR3 has 16 residues. Between the trimmed V and J ends, which lost 4 bases and 0 bases, there was a span of 13 bases. The germline gives CDR1 LNHNV, CDR2 YYDKDF (reference sequence). The CDR3 DNA follows: TGTGCCACCAGCACTTCCCCGGTGGTTAGCAATCAGCCCCAGCATTTT. It specifies CATSTSPVVSNQPQHF.

This clone was detected only once. The chain uses TRBV15 and TRBJ2-7; the match to TRBD1 covers 7 bases. The CDR3 is 14 amino acids. CDR1 LNHNV and CDR2 YYDKDF come from the germline V gene (reference sequence). V lost 2 bases and J lost 2; bases outside the gene matches: 3. CDR3 loop: CATSRWDRPYEQYV. The CDR3 coding sequence is TGTGCCACCAGCAGATGGGACAGACCCTACGAGCAGTACGTC.

The V gene is TRBV19, the J gene TRBJ1-2; D remains unclear. Germline CDR1 LNHDA, CDR2 SQIVND (reference sequence). The CDR3 length is 12 residues. Trimming removed 3 bases from V and 8 bases from J, with 10 bases in between. The CDR3 region is CASSMYEQGYTF. The DNA of the CDR3 is TGTGCCAGTAGTATGTACGAGCAAGGCTACACCTTC.

CDR3 nucleotide sequence: TGCAGTGCAGTTAGAGTGGAGACCCAGTACTTC. Translating it yields CSAVRVETQYF. The chain employs TRBV20-1 and TRBJ2-5; the D is unclear. This CDR3 region has 11 residues. Germline V lookup: CDR1 DFQATT, CDR2 SNEGSKA (reference sequence). V was cut by 6 bases and J by 5 bases, with 10 bases left in between.

This clone was seen just once. The rearrangement joins TRBV27 to TRBJ2-3; 11 bases are a match to TRBD2. This CDR3 comprises 13 residues. With V trimmed by 7 bases and J by 4 bases, 1 base remained unmatched. Germline lookup yields CDR1 MNHEY and CDR2 SMNVEV (reference sequence). The CDR3 coding sequence is TGTGCCAGCATAGCGGGGGGGTCAGATACGCAGTATTTT. Its protein product is CASIAGGSDTQYF.

The chain joins TRBV19 to TRBJ2-2; D is ambiguous. Germline loops: CDR1 LNHDA, CDR2 SQIVND (reference sequence). V lost 1 base to trimming and J lost 7 bases, with 7 bases between them. CDR3 length equals 13 residues. CDR3 in DNA: TGTGCCAGTAGTATAGCTGGCGGCGGGGAGCTGTTTTTT. It encodes CASSIAGGGELFF.

This rearrangement joins TRBV7-3 to TRBJ1-6; weak D call: TRBD1 (5 bases). The CDR3 extends over 13 amino acids. Trimming shortened V by 4 bases and J by 8 bases, and 9 bases separated the two germline ends. The germline CDR1 and CDR2 sequences are SGHTA and FQGTGA. CDR3 nucleotides: TGTGCCAGCAGCTACCGACAGCATTCACCCCTCCACTTT. Translating it yields CASSYRQHSPLHF.

V and J are TRBV2 and TRBJ1-2; 9 bases are shared with TRBD1. Germline V gene sequence: CDR1 SNHLY, CDR2 FYNNEI. J gave up 4 bases and V 2 bases, and 5 bases lay outside the gene matches. There are 15 residues in the CDR3. CDR3 amino acids: CASSERGQGPYGYTF. DNA for the CDR3: TGTGCCAGCAGTGAACGGGGACAGGGACCCTATGGCTACACCTTC.

In its sample, this clone was seen once. The rearrangement uses TRBV4-3 and TRBJ2-7; D possibly corresponds to TRBD1 (5 bases). Trimming cost V 0 bases and J 2 bases, with 14 bases left between them. CDR1 and CDR2 from the germline V gene are LGHNA and YSLEER. The CDR3 has 16 residues. CDR3 region: CASSQDGPGSAYEQYF. Here the CDR3 DNA reads TGCGCCAGCAGCCAAGATGGTCCAGGGTCCGCCTACGAGCAGTACTTC.

The chain employs TRBV6-5 and TRBJ2-1, with a weak D call TRBD2 (7 bases). Germline V CDR1 and CDR2: MNHEY, SVGAGI. Trimming stripped 2 bases from V and 5 bases from J, with 10 bases between. The CDR3 extends over 14 amino acids. This CDR3 reads CASSYGGADNEQFF. The CDR3 DNA reads TGTGCCAGCAGTTACGGGGGGGCGGACAATGAGCAGTTCTTC.

This sequence joins TRBV6-5 and TRBJ2-7; TRBD2 might be the D (6 bases). With 5 bases removed from V and 4 bases from J, the gap between germline ends came to 15 bases. CDR3 length: 14 residues. Per the germline V gene, CDR1 is MNHEY and CDR2 is SVGAGI. This CDR3 is CASSNTGVGYEQYV. The CDR3 DNA sequence: TGTGCCAGCAGTAACACGGGGGTTGGATACGAGCAGTACGTC.

V and J are TRBV6-5 and TRBJ1-4; TRBD1 matches 8 bases. This CDR3 is 15 amino acids long. Germline CDR1 MNHEY, CDR2 SVGAGI. The V and J ends lost 6 bases and 14 bases, in that order; junction bases with no gene match: 17. DNA for the CDR3: TGTGCCAGCAGGCCCAGGGGGCTCACTGTCGCGATGCTGTTTTTT. It codes for CASRPRGLTVAMLFF.

V is TRBV28 and J is TRBJ2-3, with 7 positions matching TRBD1. Trimming cost V 2 bases and J 4 bases; bases outside gene matches: 3. CDR3 size: 14 residues. Germline CDR1 MDHEN, CDR2 SYDVKM. Here the CDR3 reads CASSLGTEADTQYF. In DNA, the CDR3 is TGTGCCAGCAGTTTAGGGACAGAGGCAGATACGCAGTATTTT.

The V call is TRBV5-1, the J call TRBJ2-2, with 13 bases fitting TRBD2. The CDR3 is 16 amino acids. The junction had 3 bases not matched to a gene; V was cut back by 4 bases and J by 3 bases. Germline lookup yields CDR1 SGHRS and CDR2 YFSETQ. CDR3 sequence: CASSRGTSGDTGELFF. The CDR3 DNA reads TGCGCCAGCAGCAGGGGGACTAGCGGGGACACCGGGGAGCTGTTTTTT.

The genes are TRBV19 and TRBJ2-3; TRBD2 matches 11 bases. This CDR3 comprises 17 residues. Trimming took 5 bases from V and 1 from J; bases not matched to a gene: 8. Germline V CDR1 and CDR2: LNHDA, SQIVND (reference sequence). CDR3 protein: CASSEVAGGRGTDTQYF. CDR3 coding DNA: TGTGCCAGTAGTGAAGTAGCGGGGGGGCGCGGCACAGATACGCAGTATTTT.